These 17 T cell receptor beta chains originate from one sample sequenced in a study of Ad26.COV2.S vaccination and SARS-CoV-2 variants. Some clones are missing from TCRdb's copy, which holds only in-frame ones; the method was immunoSEQ multiplex PCR. This sample has a few hundred thousand clones, with about 83% found just once. Treatment of the sample: roughly 19 received Ad26.COV2.S at low or high dose, single or two shots; about 5 received placebo; per-sample allocation not given. Samples came from day 63 after the first vaccine or placebo injection. The sample consisted of peripheral blood, taken in a trial of Ad26.COV2.S vaccine versus placebo. The receptors here all came from a person between 18 and 59 years old who received the Ad26.COV2.S COVID-19 vaccine or a placebo.

This chain uses TRBV19 with TRBJ2-7, with a tentative D call TRBD1 (5 bases). Between the trimmed V and J ends, which lost 1 base and 4 bases, there was a span of 8 bases. From germline, CDR1 is LNHDA and CDR2 SQIVND (reference sequence). The CDR3 extends over 13 amino acids. The CDR3 bases are TGTGCCAGTAGTATAGTTGGGGCGTACGAGCAGTACTTC. Translated: CASSIVGAYEQYF.

The chain combines TRBV6-6 with TRBJ2-5, with 9 bases identical to TRBD1. Looked up from germline, CDR1 is MNHNY and CDR2 is SVGAGI (reference sequence). After removal of 6 bases from V and 0 bases from J, the junction contained 8 bases not matched to a gene. The CDR3 runs 16 residues. The chain's CDR3 is CASRPPGQGYQETQYF. The CDR3, as DNA: TGTGCCAGCAGGCCACCGGGACAGGGATACCAAGAGACCCAGTACTTC.

The gene calls are TRBV7-6 and TRBJ2-4, with D perhaps assigned TRBD1 or TRBD2 (5 bases each). Per the germline V gene, CDR1 is SGHVS and CDR2 is FNYEAQ. The length of the CDR3 is 17 residues. V was cut by 5 bases and J by 0 bases, with 17 bases left in between. CDR3 region: CASSPLLSGLAKNIQYF. The DNA for the CDR3 is TGTGCCAGCAGCCCCCTCCTTTCGGGGCTAGCCAAAAACATTCAGTACTTC.

The rearrangement joins TRBV24-1 to TRBJ2-1; a possible D gene is TRBD1 (6 bases). The germline V and J ends were trimmed by 3 bases and 5 bases, with 13 bases remaining between them. Germline-derived CDR1 and CDR2 are KGHDR and SFDVKD. The CDR3 is 15 amino acids. The CDR3 DNA is TGTGCCACCAGTGATAGGGGCCAGGGGCACAATGAGCAGTTCTTC. It is translated as CATSDRGQGHNEQFF.

This chain joins TRBV4-1 and TRBJ2-5; D is perhaps TRBD1 (6 bases). This CDR3 region has 13 residues. V lost 4 bases, J lost 5 bases, and 11 bases lay in between. Germline V gene lookup returns CDR1 MGHRA and CDR2 YSYEKL. The chain's CDR3 is CASSRSRGETQYF. CDR3 nucleotide sequence: TGCGCCAGCAGCCGGAGTAGGGGGGAGACCCAGTACTTC.

The V and J genes are TRBV7-2 and TRBJ1-2; 9 positions agree with TRBD1. CDR1 SGHTA and CDR2 FQGNSA come from the germline V gene. Trimming removed 2 bases from V and 4 bases from J; junction bases left unmatched: 2. The CDR3 contains 14 residues. DNA for the CDR3: TGTGCCAGCAGCTTATTGGGACAGGGCTATGGCTACACCTTC. Protein sequence: CASSLLGQGYGYTF.

This clone has just one count. Written as DNA, the CDR3 is TGTGCCAGCAGCTTAAGCGAGGCAGGGGAAAACTATGGCTACACCTTC. Translation: CASSLSEAGENYGYTF. The chain recombines TRBV7-9 with TRBJ1-2; TRBD1 might be the D (6 bases). CDR3 length: 16 amino acids. V lost 2 bases, J lost 2 bases, and 15 bases lay in between. Germline assignment: CDR1 SEHNR and CDR2 FQNEAQ (reference sequence).

The chain carries TRBV7-9 and TRBJ1-1; the match to TRBD1 covers 7 bases. V trimming: 6 bases; J trimming: 3 bases; junction bases outside the gene matches: 4. CDR1 is SEHNR, CDR2 FQNEAQ, per germline (reference sequence). This CDR3 is 13 amino acids long. CDR3 sequence: CASRLGGDTEAFF. CDR3 DNA: TGTGCCAGCAGGCTAGGGGGCGACACTGAAGCTTTCTTT.

This sequence joins TRBV9 and TRBJ2-5; D may be TRBD2 (7 bases). The CDR3 has 15 residues. Trimming removed 0 bases at V and 2 bases at J, with 11 bases between. Germline lookup yields CDR1 SGDLS and CDR2 YYNGEE. Here the CDR3 reads CASSVVGGQQETQYF. The CDR3 DNA reads as TGTGCCAGCAGCGTAGTGGGGGGGCAGCAAGAGACCCAGTACTTC.

V gene TRBV5-1 combines with J gene TRBJ2-1; D is ambiguous. There are 11 residues in the CDR3. In germline, CDR1 is SGHRS, CDR2 YFSETQ. V lost 1 base to trimming and J lost 7 bases, with 3 bases between them. The CDR3 region has the DNA TGCGCCAGCAGCTTGAGGAATGAGCAGTTCTTC. It encodes CASSLRNEQFF.

J is TRBJ2-7 and V is TRBV27; D not resolved. From germline, CDR1 is MNHEY and CDR2 SMNVEV (reference sequence). Trimming removed 3 bases from V and 2 bases from J, with 11 bases in between. There are 14 residues in the CDR3. CDR3 nucleotide sequence: TGTGCCAGCAGTTTTTCGGGTCGCCCCTACGAGCAGTACTTC. Its protein is CASSFSGRPYEQYF.

This sequence joins TRBV7-2 and TRBJ1-2, with 7 bases that match TRBD1. V shed 3 bases, J shed 3 bases, and the junction held 4 bases outside the gene matches. The germline V gene encodes CDR1 SGHTA and CDR2 FQGNSA. The length of the CDR3 is 14 residues. CDR3 region: CASSLTTGDYGYTF. The CDR3 nucleotides read TGTGCCAGCAGCTTGACCACAGGGGACTATGGCTACACCTTC.

The chain uses TRBV12-5 and TRBJ2-3; D uncertain. The germline V and J ends were trimmed by 3 bases and 2 bases, with 3 bases remaining between them. Per the germline V gene, CDR1 is LGHNT and CDR2 is FRNRAP. The CDR3 consists of 12 residues. This chain's CDR3 is CASGFLTDTQYF. The CDR3 nucleotides read TGTGCTAGTGGTTTCCTCACAGATACGCAGTATTTT.

The chain carries TRBV15 and TRBJ2-3; TRBD2 aligns across 7 bases. The CDR3 contains 13 residues. Trimming cost V 10 bases and J 4 bases; bases outside gene matches: 8. The V gene's germline CDR1 is LNHNV and CDR2 YYDKDF (reference sequence). CDR3 DNA sequence: TGTGCCATCTCCCGGGACTACTCAGATACGCAGTATTTT. This translates into CAISRDYSDTQYF. Full variable domain (outside the CDR3, taken from reference TRBV15 and TRBJ2-3): DAMVIQNPRYQVTQFGKPVTLSCSQTLNHNVMYWYQQKSSQAPKLLFHYYDKDFNNEADTPDNFQSRRPNTSFCFLDIRSPGLGDTAMYLCAISRDYSDTQYFGPGTRLTVL.

The chain uses TRBV20-1 and TRBJ2-7; TRBD2 matches 7 bases. Germline V gene data show CDR1 as DFQATT and CDR2 as SNEGSKA (reference sequence). V lost 3 bases, J lost 7 bases, and 6 bases stayed unmatched. The CDR3 contains 12 residues. The CDR3 loop reads CSASNDGGEQYF. CDR3 sequence (DNA): TGCAGTGCTAGTAATGACGGGGGGGAGCAGTACTTC.

This clone was seen only once. The chain is built from TRBV6-1 and TRBJ2-7; TRBD2 matches 7 bases. This CDR3 is built from 16 residues. Germline V gene sequence: CDR1 MNHNS, CDR2 SASEGT. V shed 2 bases, J shed 2 bases, and the junction held 9 bases outside the gene matches. CDR3: CASSERGLAVPYEQYF. The CDR3 region has the DNA TGTGCCAGCAGTGAAAGGGGTCTAGCGGTCCCCTACGAGCAGTACTTC.

The chain is built from TRBV5-4 and TRBJ2-3, with D maybe TRBD2 (5 bases). The CDR3 consists of 16 residues. CDR1 SGHNT and CDR2 YYREEE come from the germline V gene (reference sequence). V was cut by 0 bases and J by 5 bases, with 16 bases left in between. Here the CDR3 reads CASSLAPSGGVDTQYF. Written as DNA, the CDR3 is TGTGCCAGCAGCTTGGCTCCCAGCGGCGGCGTAGATACGCAGTATTTT.